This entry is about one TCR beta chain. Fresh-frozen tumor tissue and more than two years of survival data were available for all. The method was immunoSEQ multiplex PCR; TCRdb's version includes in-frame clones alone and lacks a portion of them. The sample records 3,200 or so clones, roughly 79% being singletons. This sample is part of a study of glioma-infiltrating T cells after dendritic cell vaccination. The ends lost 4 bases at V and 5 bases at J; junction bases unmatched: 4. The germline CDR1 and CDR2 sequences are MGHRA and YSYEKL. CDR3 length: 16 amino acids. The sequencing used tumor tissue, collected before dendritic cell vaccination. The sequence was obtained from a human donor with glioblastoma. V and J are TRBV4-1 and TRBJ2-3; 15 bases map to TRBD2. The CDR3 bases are TGCGCCAGCAGCCGGACTAGCGGGGGGGCCGAAGATACGCAGTATTTT. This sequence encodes CASSRTSGGAEDTQYF.